These 14 T cell receptor beta chains came from one sample sequenced in a study of brain T cells in children with intractable seizures (dated by TCRdb to the early 2020s). Libraries were prepared through the immunoSEQ multiplex PCR assay. Imported from immuneACCESS, the table was reduced by TCRdb to in-frame sequences with V and J called. These copies leave out some clones; in studies compared against another copy, an unresolved V gene accounts for under half, and the cause of the remainder is not known. For this sample there are approximately 41,000 clones; around nine tenths appear just once. The biggest ten clones account for around 5.9% of the sample. What the time point label conveys for this sample: resected brain tissue, or blood drawn just prior to surgery. Specimen: peripheral blood, collected at surgery. These receptors came from a girl aged 2 to 9 with tuberous sclerosis and intractable seizures.

The V call is TRBV5-1, the J call TRBJ1-2; D is perhaps TRBD1 (6 bases). The V end was cut by 1 base, the J end by 4 bases, with 17 bases between. CDR1 and CDR2 from the germline V gene are SGHRS and YFSETQ. This CDR3 comprises 16 residues. For the CDR3, the DNA is TGCGCCAGCAGCTTGAATACAGGGCTTCGAAGCTATGGCTACACCTTC. Amino acid sequence: CASSLNTGLRSYGYTF.

The chain uses TRBV7-2 and TRBJ1-2, with D tentatively TRBD1 (6 bases). CDR3 length equals 15 residues. The germline CDR1 and CDR2 sequences are SGHTA and FQGNSA. V was trimmed by 3 bases and J by 3 bases, leaving 14 bases between them. The CDR3 nucleotides read TGTGCCAGCAGCTTTAAAACAGGGAATTACTATGGCTACACCTTC. Its protein is CASSFKTGNYYGYTF.

This chain uses TRBV7-8 with TRBJ1-2; 8 nucleotides agree with TRBD1. Trimming removed 5 bases from V and 4 bases from J; junction bases left unmatched: 3. The CDR3 consists of 13 residues. Germline V gene data show CDR1 as SGHVS and CDR2 as FQNEAQ. In DNA, the CDR3 is TGTGCCAGCAGCCACAGGGGGGGCTATGGCTACACCTTC. This encodes CASSHRGGYGYTF.

J is TRBJ2-7 and V is TRBV11-2, with 7 bases that match TRBD1. This CDR3 is 15 amino acids long. Trimming at V came to 6 bases and at J to 1 base, leaving 9 bases not matched to a gene. Per the germline V gene, CDR1 is SGHAT and CDR2 is FQNNGV. The CDR3 DNA follows: TGTGCCAGCAGGGGGGAGACAGGGAGTTCCTACGAGCAGTACGTC. As protein: CASRGETGSSYEQYV.

This chain joins TRBV5-6 and TRBJ2-7; D is unclear. Germline V lookup: CDR1 SGHDT, CDR2 YYEEEE. CDR3 length equals 12 residues. V was clipped by 0 bases and J by 2 bases, with 3 bases between them. This CDR3 reads CASSLDAYEQYV. CDR3 nucleotide sequence: TGTGCCAGCAGCTTGGACGCCTACGAGCAGTACGTC.

The chain is built from TRBV4-1 and TRBJ1-2, with a tentative D call TRBD1 (5 bases). The germline V gene has CDR1 MGHRA and CDR2 YSYEKL. This CDR3 spans 16 amino acids. V was pared by 1 base and J by 4 bases, with 16 bases between. This chain's CDR3 is CASSQGYRGRAYGYTF. The DNA of the CDR3 is TGCGCCAGCAGCCAAGGATACCGGGGACGGGCCTATGGCTACACCTTC.

This chain uses TRBV7-2 with TRBJ2-7; 11 nucleotides agree with TRBD2. This CDR3 spans 16 amino acids. CDR1 is SGHTA, CDR2 FQGNSA, per germline. Trimming cost V 0 bases and J 5 bases; bases outside gene matches: 6. The CDR3 sequence is CASSLAVLAGVNEQYF. The CDR3 region has the DNA TGTGCCAGCAGCTTAGCGGTACTAGCGGGGGTTAACGAGCAGTACTTC.

The chain links TRBV21-1 to TRBJ1-3. TRBV21-1 is a pseudogene locus. The CDR3 runs to 12 residues. This CDR3 is CASSKPGNTIYF. The CDR3 DNA is TGTGCCAGCAGCAAGCCAGGAAACACCATATATTTT.

The gene calls are TRBV18 and TRBJ2-7, with D perhaps TRBD1 (6 bases). Germline V gene data show CDR1 as KGHSH and CDR2 as LQKENI. The V and J ends lost 8 bases and 5 bases respectively, with 13 bases between them. CDR3 length: 12 amino acids. The CDR3 bases are TGTGCCAGCCTAGTAGGGGGTAACGAGCAGTACTTC. Translating it yields CASLVGGNEQYF. The complete variable domain, with remaining parts taken from reference TRBV18 and TRBJ2-7, reads NAGVMQNPRHLVRRRGQEARLRCSPMKGHSHVYWYRQLPEEGLKFMVYLQKENIIDESGMPKERFSAEFPKEGPSILRIQQVVRGDSAAYFCASLVGGNEQYFGPGTRLTVT.

CDR3 in amino acids: CASSRGGNQPQHF. The CDR3 bases are TGTGCCAGCAGCAGGGGAGGCAATCAGCCCCAGCATTTT. The J gene is TRBJ1-5, the V gene TRBV6-5; a possible D gene is TRBD1 (6 bases). This CDR3 comprises 13 residues. Trimming took off 6 bases at V and 2 bases at J, with 8 bases between the two ends. The germline V gene has CDR1 MNHEY and CDR2 SVGAGI.

The chain couples TRBV12-2 to TRBJ2-7; TRBD1, as called in the table, went unchecked against the DNA. TRBV12-2 is a known pseudogene. This CDR3 region has 20 residues. CDR3 residues: CASRQPSGTGCPVRAYEQYF. In nucleotides, the CDR3 is TGTGCAAGTCGCCAACCGTCCGGGACAGGGTGTCCTGTTCGAGCCTACGAGCAGTACTTC.

CDR3 region: CASRRTPNGNYGYTF. The CDR3 coding sequence is TGTGCCAGCAGACGGACACCCAACGGGAACTATGGCTACACCTTC. This chain links TRBV5-5 with TRBJ1-2; D is possibly TRBD1 (5 bases). The CDR3 extends over 15 amino acids. Trimming stripped 5 bases from V and 2 bases from J, with 16 bases between. CDR1 and CDR2 from the germline V gene are SGHKS and YYEKEE (reference sequence).

In nucleotides, the CDR3 is TGTGCCAGCAGTTACTCGAGGAACGACGAGCAGTACGTC. This codes for CASSYSRNDEQYV. This sequence joins TRBV6-5 and TRBJ2-7; D is undetermined. Germline V gene sequence: CDR1 MNHEY, CDR2 SVGAGI. The CDR3 covers 13 residues. Trimming pared 0 bases from V and 5 bases from J, leaving 8 bases between.

J is TRBJ2-5 and V is TRBV19; D gene ambiguous. The CDR3 is 15 residues long. The ends were cut back, 4 bases at V and 5 bases at J, with 17 bases in the middle. CDR1 and CDR2 (germline): LNHDA, SQIVND (reference sequence). The CDR3 region has the DNA TGTGCCAGTAGTAGTCGGACCACACCCTTGGAGACCCAGTACTTC. Its protein product is CASSSRTTPLETQYF.